This T cell receptor beta chain was found in a study of cytomegalovirus exposure and HLA in healthy donors. The ends lost 5 bases at V and 9 bases at J; junction bases unmatched: 11. Germline-derived CDR1 and CDR2 are SGHVS and FNYEAQ. This CDR3 spans 15 amino acids. In the PCR, 60 Vbeta and 13 Jbeta primers were used. Here immunoSEQ multiplex PCR was the method, and the copy in TCRdb shows in-frame clones only, minus some. Here the sample spans more than 100,000 clones, roughly four fifths being singletons. In its sample, this clone was seen a few times. V is TRBV7-6 and J is TRBJ2-1; the match to TRBD1 covers 9 bases. Sample: PBMCs. The TCR was taken from a woman aged 55-70 years in good health and CMV-seronegative. CDR3: CASSLTGGSRVEQFF. For the CDR3, the DNA is TGTGCCAGCAGCCTTACAGGGGGCTCAAGGGTTGAGCAGTTCTTC.